The rows below give T cell receptor beta chains drawn from one sample of a study of low-dose radiotherapy and immunotherapy resistance in tumors. TCRdb itself ran the reads through MiXCR, one entry per CDR3 protein. This sample has approximately 89,000 distinct CDR3 sequences; approximately 20% occur once, and the top ten carry 5% to 7%. The sequences come from PBMCs, collected before treatment. The source is a male donor with prostate cancer. CDR3s include the opening cysteine and the closing phenylalanine or tryptophan. A D gene is named only where the DNA matches it firmly. A clone size is listed for some rows: how often the clone was seen (once, few, many), or a class if it is expanded.

v_gene	d_gene	abundance	j_gene	CDR3aa	CDR3nt
TRBV18	-	many	TRBJ1-4	CASSPLAGQVEKLFF	TGTGCCAGCTCACCACTTGCAGGGCAGGTTGAAAAACTGTTTTTT
TRBV4-1	-	-	TRBJ2-1	CASSQDRVLVGGLNEQFF	TGCGCCAGCAGCCAAGATCGGGTCCTAGTGGGGGGGCTCAATGAGCAGTTCTTC
TRBV6-2/TRBV6-3	-	many	TRBJ1-1	CASRTYRVTETEAFF	TGTGCCAGCAGAACTTACCGGGTCACGGAGACTGAAGCTTTCTTT
TRBV6-1	-	-	TRBJ2-1	CASTNQTSMYLCASKEPSSNEQFF	-
TRBV3-1	-	-	TRBJ1-2	CASSPMGRSGNEQFFGPGGYTF	-
TRBV20-1	-	many	TRBJ1-2	CSAGGRDYGYTF	TGCAGTGCGGGAGGCCGGGACTATGGCTACACCTTC
TRBV20-1	-	many	TRBJ1-4	CSARGVAATNEKLFF	TGCAGTGCTAGAGGGGTGGCCGCAACTAATGAAAAACTGTTTTTT
TRBV5-1	TRBD2	many	TRBJ2-6	CASSLATSGIPLPSGANVLTF	TGCGCCAGCAGCTTGGCTACTAGCGGGATTCCCTTACCCTCTGGGGCCAACGTCCTGACTTTC
TRBV5-4	-	many	TRBJ2-3	CASSLFSGSSTDTQYF	TGTGCCAGCAGCTTGTTTAGCGGATCCTCCACAGATACGCAGTATTTT
TRBV4-1	-	many	TRBJ1-3	CASSQATDRSGNTIYF	TGCGCCAGCAGCCAAGCCACGGACCGCTCTGGAAACACCATATATTTT
TRBV12-3/TRBV12-4	-	many	TRBJ2-5	CASSLRADQETQYF	TGTGCCAGCAGTTTGCGAGCGGACCAAGAGACCCAGTACTTC
TRBV11-1	TRBD2	many	TRBJ2-7	CASTPGTSGSEQYF	TGTGCCAGCACCCCAGGGACTAGCGGGAGCGAGCAGTACTTC
TRBV12-3/TRBV12-4	TRBD2	many	TRBJ2-2	CASSVSGGANGELFF	TGTGCCAGCAGTGTTAGCGGGGGGGCTAACGGGGAGCTGTTTTTT
TRBV28	-	many	TRBJ1-3	CASSLVQSSGNTIYF	TGTGCCAGCAGTTTGGTACAAAGCTCTGGAAACACCATATATTTT
TRBV14	TRBD1	few	TRBJ2-3	CASSQVQGPDTQYF	TGTGCCAGCAGCCAAGTACAGGGGCCAGATACGCAGTATTTT
TRBV28	TRBD1	-	TRBJ2-7	CASSDNWDSPYEQYF	TGTGCCAGCAGCGATAATTGGGACAGCCCCTACGAGCAGTACTTC
TRBV6-8	TRBD1	once	TRBJ1-1	CASSTTGAGGAFF	TGTGCCAGCAGTACTACAGGGGCCGGGGGGGCTTTCTTT
TRBV7-2	TRBD1	many	TRBJ2-7	CASSLNRDRGSYEQYF	TGTGCCAGCAGCTTAAACCGGGACAGGGGCTCCTACGAGCAGTACTTC
TRBV7-2	-	many	TRBJ2-5	CASSFGEAETQYF	TGTGCCAGCAGCTTTGGTGAGGCAGAGACCCAGTACTTC
TRBV7-6	TRBD2	many	TRBJ2-1	CASSGHRGRLAGGPDEQFF	TGTGCCAGCAGCGGGCACCGGGGGCGGCTAGCGGGAGGGCCGGATGAGCAGTTCTTC
TRBV3-1	TRBD1	many	TRBJ1-6	CASSQRQGFSSPLHF	TGTGCCAGCAGCCAGCGACAGGGTTTTAGTTCACCCCTCCACTTT
TRBV3-1	-	many	TRBJ2-5	CASSPVLAPGETQYF	TGTGCCAGCAGCCCTGTTTTGGCCCCGGGGGAGACCCAGTACTTC
TRBV7-2	TRBD1	-	TRBJ1-1	CASSPDRYTEAFF	TGTGCCAGCAGCCCGGACAGGTACACTGAAGCTTTCTTT
TRBV10-2	-	many	TRBJ2-5	CASSPGRETHYF	TGCGCCAGCAGTCCGGGGCGAGAGACCCATTACTTC
TRBV6-2/TRBV6-3	-	many	TRBJ1-2	CASSDVSNYGYTF	TGTGCCAGCAGTGATGTCAGTAACTATGGCTACACCTTC
TRBV7-9	-	many	TRBJ1-4	CASSLGSFNEKLFF	TGTGCCAGCAGCTTAGGGTCGTTTAATGAAAAACTGTTTTTT
TRBV19	TRBD2	many	TRBJ2-5	CASSIVYSAASGEQETQYF	TGTGCCAGTAGTATTGTCTATAGCGCGGCTAGCGGGGAACAAGAGACCCAGTACTTC
TRBV5-8	-	many	TRBJ1-5	CASSLVPRHYSNQPQHF	TGTGCCAGCAGCTTGGTCCCCAGACACTATAGCAATCAGCCCCAGCATTTT
TRBV20-1	TRBD1	many	TRBJ2-7	CSGEGTGPYEQYF	TGCAGTGGGGAGGGGACAGGGCCCTACGAGCAGTACTTC